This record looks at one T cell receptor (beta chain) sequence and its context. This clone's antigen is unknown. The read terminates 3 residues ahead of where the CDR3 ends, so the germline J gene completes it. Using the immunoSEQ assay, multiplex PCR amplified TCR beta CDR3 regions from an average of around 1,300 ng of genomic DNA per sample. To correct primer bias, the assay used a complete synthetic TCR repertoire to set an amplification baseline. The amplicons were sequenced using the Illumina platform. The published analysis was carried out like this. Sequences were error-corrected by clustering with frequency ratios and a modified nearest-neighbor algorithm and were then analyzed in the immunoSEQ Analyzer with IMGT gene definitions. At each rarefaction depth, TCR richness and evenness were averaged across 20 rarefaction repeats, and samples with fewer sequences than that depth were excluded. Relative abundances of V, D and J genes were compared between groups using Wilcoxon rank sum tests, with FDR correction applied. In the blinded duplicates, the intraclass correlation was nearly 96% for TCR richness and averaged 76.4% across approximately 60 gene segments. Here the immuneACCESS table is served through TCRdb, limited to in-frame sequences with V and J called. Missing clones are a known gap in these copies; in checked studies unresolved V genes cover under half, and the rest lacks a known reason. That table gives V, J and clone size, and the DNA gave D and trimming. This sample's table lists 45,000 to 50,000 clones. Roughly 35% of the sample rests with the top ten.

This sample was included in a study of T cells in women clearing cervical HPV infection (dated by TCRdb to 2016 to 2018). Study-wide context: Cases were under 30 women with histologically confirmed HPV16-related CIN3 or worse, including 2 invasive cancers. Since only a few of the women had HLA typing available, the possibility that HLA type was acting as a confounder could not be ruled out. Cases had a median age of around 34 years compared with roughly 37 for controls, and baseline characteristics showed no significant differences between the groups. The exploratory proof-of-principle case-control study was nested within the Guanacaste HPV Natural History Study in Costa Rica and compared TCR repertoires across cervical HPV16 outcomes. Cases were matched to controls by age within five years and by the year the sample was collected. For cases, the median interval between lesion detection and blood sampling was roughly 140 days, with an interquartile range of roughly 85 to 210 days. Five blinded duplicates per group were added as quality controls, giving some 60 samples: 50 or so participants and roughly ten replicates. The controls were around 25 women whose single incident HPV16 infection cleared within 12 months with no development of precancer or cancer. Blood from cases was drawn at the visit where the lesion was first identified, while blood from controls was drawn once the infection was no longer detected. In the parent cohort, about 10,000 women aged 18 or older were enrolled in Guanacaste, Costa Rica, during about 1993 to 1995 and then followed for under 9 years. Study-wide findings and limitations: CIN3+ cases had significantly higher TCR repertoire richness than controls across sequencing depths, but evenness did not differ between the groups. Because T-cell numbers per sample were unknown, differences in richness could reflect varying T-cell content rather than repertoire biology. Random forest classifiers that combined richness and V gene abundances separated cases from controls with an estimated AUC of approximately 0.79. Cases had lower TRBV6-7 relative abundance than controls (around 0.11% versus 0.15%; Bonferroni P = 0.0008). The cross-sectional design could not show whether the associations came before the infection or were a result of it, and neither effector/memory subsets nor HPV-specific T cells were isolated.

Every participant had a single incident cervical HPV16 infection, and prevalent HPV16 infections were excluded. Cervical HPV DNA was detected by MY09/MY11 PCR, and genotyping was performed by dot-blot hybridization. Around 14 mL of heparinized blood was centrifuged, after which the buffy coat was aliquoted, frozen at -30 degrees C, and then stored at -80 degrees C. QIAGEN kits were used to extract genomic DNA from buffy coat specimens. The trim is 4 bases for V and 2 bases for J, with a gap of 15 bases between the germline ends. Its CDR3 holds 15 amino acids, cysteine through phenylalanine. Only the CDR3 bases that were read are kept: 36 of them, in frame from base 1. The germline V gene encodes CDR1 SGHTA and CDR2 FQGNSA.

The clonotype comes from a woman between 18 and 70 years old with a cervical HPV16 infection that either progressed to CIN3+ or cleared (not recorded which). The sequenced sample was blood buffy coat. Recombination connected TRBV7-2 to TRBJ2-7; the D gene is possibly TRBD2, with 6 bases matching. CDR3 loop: CASSSYPREAYEQYF. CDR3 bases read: TGTGCCAGCAGCTCCTACCCCAGGGAGGCCTACGAG. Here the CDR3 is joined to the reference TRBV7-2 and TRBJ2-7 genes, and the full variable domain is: GAGVSQSPSNKVTEKGKDVELRCDPISGHTALYWYRQSLGQGLEFLIYFQGNSAPDKSGLPSDRFSAERTGGSVSTLTIQRTQQEDSAVYLCASSSYPREAYEQYFGPGTRLTVT.